One TCR beta chain is described in this entry. Germline values: CDR1 SNHLY, CDR2 FYNNEI. The CDR3 is made up of 16 amino acids. Trimming cost V 6 bases and J 7 bases; bases outside gene matches: 13. This sample is drawn from a study of shared clonotypes between healthy human individuals. Every one of the donors was a Caucasian adult that lived in Nashville, Tennessee. Sequencing used immunoSEQ multiplex PCR; TCRdb keeps in-frame clones, though not all of them. Among around 500,000 clones listed, 70% to 80% were seen once. The chain carries TRBV2 and TRBJ1-5, with 9 positions matching TRBD1. The sequenced material came from PBMCs. The TCR sequence derives from a woman between 40 and 55 years old in good health. Some clones in this sample may be carry-over from other donors' samples. CDR3 bases: TGTGCCAGCAGGCAGGGACAGGGAGCTCCGGGGCAGCCCCAGCATTTT. Its protein is CASRQGQGAPGQPQHF.